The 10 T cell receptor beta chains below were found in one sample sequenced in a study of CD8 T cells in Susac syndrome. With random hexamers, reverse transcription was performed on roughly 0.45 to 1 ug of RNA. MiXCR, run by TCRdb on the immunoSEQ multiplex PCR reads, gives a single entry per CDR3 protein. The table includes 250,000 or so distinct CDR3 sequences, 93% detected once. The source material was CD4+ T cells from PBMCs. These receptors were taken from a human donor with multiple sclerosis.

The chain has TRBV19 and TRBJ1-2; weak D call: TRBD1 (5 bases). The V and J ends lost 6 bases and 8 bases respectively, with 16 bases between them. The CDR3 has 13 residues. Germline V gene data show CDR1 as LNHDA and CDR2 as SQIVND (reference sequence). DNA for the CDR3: TGTGCCAGTAGGTTCGGACAACCGGGGGGCTACACCTTC. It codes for CASRFGQPGGYTF.

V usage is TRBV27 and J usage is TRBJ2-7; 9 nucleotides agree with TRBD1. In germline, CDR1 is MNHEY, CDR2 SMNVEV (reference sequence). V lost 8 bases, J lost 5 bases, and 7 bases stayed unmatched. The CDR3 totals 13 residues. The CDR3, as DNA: TGTGCCAGCGGCCGGGACAGGGACAACGAGCAGTACTTC. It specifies CASGRDRDNEQYF.

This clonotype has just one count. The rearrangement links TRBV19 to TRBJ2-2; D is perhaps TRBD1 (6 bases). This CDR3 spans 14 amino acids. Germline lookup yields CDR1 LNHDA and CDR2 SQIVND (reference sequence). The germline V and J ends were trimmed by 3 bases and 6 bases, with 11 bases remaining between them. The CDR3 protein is CASSMVPGAGELFF. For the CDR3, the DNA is TGTGCCAGTAGTATGGTCCCAGGGGCCGGGGAGCTGTTTTTT.

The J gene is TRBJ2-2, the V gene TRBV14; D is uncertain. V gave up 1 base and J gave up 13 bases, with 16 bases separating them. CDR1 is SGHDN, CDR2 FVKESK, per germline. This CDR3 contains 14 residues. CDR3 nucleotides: TGTGCCAGCAGCCAAGTTATTACAGTTGGGCCGCTGTTTTTT. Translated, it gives CASSQVITVGPLFF.

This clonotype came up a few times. The CDR3 DNA reads as TGCGCCAGCAGCGTGACAGGGGGTATCACAGATACGCAGTATTTT. It is translated as CASSVTGGITDTQYF. The chain joins TRBV5-1 to TRBJ2-3; 9 bases are a match to TRBD1. Germline lookup yields CDR1 SGHRS and CDR2 YFSETQ. After removal of 4 bases from V and 2 bases from J, the junction contained 5 bases not matched to a gene. The CDR3 sequence is 15 residues long.

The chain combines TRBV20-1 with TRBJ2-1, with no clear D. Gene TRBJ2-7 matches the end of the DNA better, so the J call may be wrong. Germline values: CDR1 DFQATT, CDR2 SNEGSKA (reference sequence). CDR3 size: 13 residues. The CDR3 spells CRTSEDDAYEQYF. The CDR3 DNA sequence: TGCAGGACATCCGAGGACGATGCCTACGAGCAGTACTTC.

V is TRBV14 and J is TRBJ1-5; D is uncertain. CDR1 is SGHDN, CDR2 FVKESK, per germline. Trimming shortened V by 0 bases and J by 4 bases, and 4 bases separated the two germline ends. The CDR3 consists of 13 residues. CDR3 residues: CASSQDGNQPQHF. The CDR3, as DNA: TGTGCCAGCAGCCAAGATGGGAATCAGCCCCAGCATTTT.

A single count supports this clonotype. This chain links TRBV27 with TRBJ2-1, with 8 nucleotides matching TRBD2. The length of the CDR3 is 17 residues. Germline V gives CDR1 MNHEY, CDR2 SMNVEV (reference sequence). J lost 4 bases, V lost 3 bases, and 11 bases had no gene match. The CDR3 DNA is TGTGCCAGCAGTTTGATCGAGGGAGGACTAGCATACAATGAGCAGTTCTTC. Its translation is CASSLIEGGLAYNEQFF.

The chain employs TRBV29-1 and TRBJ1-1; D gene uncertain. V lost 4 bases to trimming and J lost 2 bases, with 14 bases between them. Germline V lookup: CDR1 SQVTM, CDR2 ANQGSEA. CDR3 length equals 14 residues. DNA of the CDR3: TGCAGCGTTGGCGAGCTTGGTCCCAACACTGAAGCTTTCTTT. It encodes CSVGELGPNTEAFF.

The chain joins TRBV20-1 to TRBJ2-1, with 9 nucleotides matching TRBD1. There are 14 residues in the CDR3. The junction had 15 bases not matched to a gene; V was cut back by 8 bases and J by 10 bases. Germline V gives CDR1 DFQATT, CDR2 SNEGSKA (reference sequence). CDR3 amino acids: CSLPLGQGFREQFF. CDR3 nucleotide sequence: TGCAGTCTCCCACTGGGACAGGGTTTTCGGGAGCAGTTCTTC.